This T cell receptor beta chain was sequenced in a study of blood T cell repertoires in COVID-19. Repertoires were generated with immunoSEQ multiplex PCR, while TCRdb's copy carries only in-frame clones and drops some. The sample includes 300,000 to 350,000 clones, roughly 90% of them seen just once. In its sample, this clone was seen once. CDR3 length: 14 residues. Germline assignment: CDR1 SGHDN and CDR2 FVKESK. V was cut by 7 bases and J by 3 bases, with 16 bases left in between. This TCR was recovered from a woman aged 18-30 years with acute COVID-19. The source material was PBMCs or T cells enriched from blood (not recorded which). The chain has TRBV14 and TRBJ2-7; maybe TRBD1 (6 bases). Here the CDR3 DNA reads TGTGCCAGCACAGATACGGGACACCACTACGAGCAGTACTTC. Protein: CASTDTGHHYEQYF.